The 22 T cell receptor beta chains below were found in one sample sequenced in a study of blood T cells in healthy people across ages. PCR was performed a second time for about 6 to 11 cycles using a sample-barcoded 5' primer and a J-beta primer mix. TCRdb re-called the 5' RACE reads with MiXCR, one entry per CDR3 protein. The sample includes about 1.4 million distinct CDR3 sequences, around 55% of them seen just once. The sample taken for sequencing was blood. The receptors were sampled from a man between 18 and 35 years old in good health.

As regards this clonotype: A junction end diverges from the germline sequence, so it may reflect a read error. This rearrangement joins TRBV5-5 to TRBJ2-1; 9 nucleotides line up with TRBD2. CDR3 length: 15 amino acids. CDR1 and CDR2 (germline): SGHKS, YYEKEE (reference sequence). CDR3 in amino acids: CANSLGSGGYNEQFF. The CDR3 region has the DNA TGTGCCAACAGCTTGGGAAGCGGGGGGTACAATGAGCAGTTCTTC.

This chain joins TRBV14 and TRBJ2-7, with 7 bases lining up with TRBD1. Germline lookup yields CDR1 SGHDN and CDR2 FVKESK. V gave up 1 base and J gave up 1 base; unmatched junction bases: 10. The CDR3 sequence is 17 residues long. CDR3: CASSQVGPWDRSYEQYF. The CDR3 DNA follows: TGTGCCAGCAGCCAAGTCGGTCCCTGGGACAGATCCTACGAGCAGTACTTC.

This clonotype was detected only once. V usage is TRBV7-9 and J usage is TRBJ1-1; TRBD1 agrees at 10 bases. Germline CDR1 reads SEHNR; CDR2 reads FQNEAQ (reference sequence). CDR3 length: 15 amino acids. V lost 5 bases to trimming and J lost 5 bases; unmatched junction nucleotides: 8. DNA of the CDR3: TGTGCCAGCAGCCAGGACAGGGGGTTAATTACTGAAGCTTTCTTT. The encoded protein is CASSQDRGLITEAFF.

This clonotype has only a few counts. The V gene is TRBV29-1, the J gene TRBJ2-3; D unclear. Trimming took off 4 bases at V and 0 bases at J, with 11 bases between the two ends. The CDR3 runs to 14 residues. Germline loops: CDR1 SQVTM, CDR2 ANQGSEA. This chain's CDR3 is CSVVLLTSTDTQYF. The CDR3 DNA follows: TGCAGCGTTGTACTACTCACTAGCACAGATACGCAGTATTTT.

The V gene is TRBV7-2, the J gene TRBJ2-7; a weak D match, TRBD2 (8 bases). The V gene's germline CDR1 is SGHTA and CDR2 FQGNSA. The CDR3 is 17 residues long. Trimming shortened V by 5 bases and J by 4 bases, and 24 bases separated the two germline ends. The CDR3: CASSRARDSGGRYEQYF. The CDR3 DNA is TGTGCCAGCAGCCGAGCCCGGGACAGCGGGGGAAGATACGAGCAGTACTTC. The variable domain in full, completed from reference TRBV7-2 and TRBJ2-7, reads GAGVSQSPSNKVTEKGKDVELRCDPISGHTALYWYRQSLGQGLEFLIYFQGNSAPDKSGLPSDRFSAERTGGSVSTLTIQRTQQEDSAVYLCASSRARDSGGRYEQYFGPGTRLTVT.

The chain has TRBV24-1 and TRBJ2-5, with TRBD1 matching 9 bases. This CDR3 spans 12 amino acids. Germline V gene data show CDR1 as KGHDR and CDR2 as SFDVKD. The V segment lost 7 bases and the J segment 11 bases; nucleotides outside the gene matches: 7. CDR3 region: CATRGTGNEQYF. CDR3 bases: TGTGCCACCAGGGGGACAGGGAATGAGCAGTACTTC.

This clonotype showed up just a few times. The rearrangement uses TRBV20-1 and TRBJ1-2; D not certain. Trimming pared 1 base from V and 4 bases from J, leaving 16 bases between. The CDR3 spans 15 residues. Germline V gene data show CDR1 as DFQATT and CDR2 as SNEGSKA (reference sequence). The CDR3: CSARGLFDIPYGYTF. The DNA for the CDR3 is TGCAGTGCTAGAGGCCTTTTCGATATCCCCTATGGCTACACCTTC.

The V call is TRBV5-1, the J call TRBJ1-1, with a weak D call TRBD1 (5 bases). There are 14 residues in the CDR3. Germline loops: CDR1 SGHRS, CDR2 YFSETQ. Trimming removed 7 bases at V and 5 bases at J, with 18 bases between. The CDR3 loop reads CASARSPGGTEAFF. For the CDR3, the DNA is TGCGCCAGCGCACGAAGCCCGGGGGGAACTGAAGCTTTCTTT.

The CDR3, as DNA: TGTGCCAGCAGCTTGGGATCGGCGGTTAGCAATCAGCCCCAGCATTTT. The encoded protein is CASSLGSAVSNQPQHF. This chain connects TRBV12-3 or TRBV12-4 to TRBJ1-5; D is undetermined. The CDR3 loop spans 16 amino acids. The V and J ends lost 6 bases and 0 bases respectively, with 15 bases between them.

The genes are TRBV20-1 and TRBJ2-1; D remains ambiguous. Trimming cost V 3 bases and J 3 bases, with 12 bases left between them. This CDR3 has 14 residues. Looked up from germline, CDR1 is DFQATT and CDR2 is SNEGSKA (reference sequence). The DNA for the CDR3 is TGCAGTGCTAGTCGTTTAACATTCTACAATGAGCAGTTCTTC. It translates to CSASRLTFYNEQFF.

This clonotype was found many times. The V gene is TRBV29-1, the J gene TRBJ2-3; D ambiguous. Germline V gives CDR1 SQVTM, CDR2 ANQGSEA. The V end was cut by 6 bases, the J end by 0 bases, with 10 bases between. The CDR3 consists of 13 residues. CDR3 in amino acids: CSVLVVSTDTQYF. As DNA, the CDR3 is TGCAGCGTCTTGGTGGTTAGCACAGATACGCAGTATTTT.

The chain employs TRBV7-2 and TRBJ2-7; D is uncertain. The ends were cut back, 5 bases at V and 7 bases at J, with 9 bases in the middle. Germline V gives CDR1 SGHTA, CDR2 FQGNSA. This CDR3 has 11 residues. The CDR3 sequence: CASSPYGEQYF. CDR3 DNA: TGTGCCAGCAGCCCCTACGGGGAGCAGTACTTC.

This rearrangement joins TRBV4-3 to TRBJ1-2; D is uncertain. CDR3 length equals 15 residues. Germline V gives CDR1 LGHNA, CDR2 YSLEER. Deletions cut 0 bases from V and 4 bases from J, with 12 bases between. In DNA form, the CDR3 reads TGCGCCAGCAGCCAAGATTCCTGGAGCGGCTATGGCTACACCTTC. Amino acids: CASSQDSWSGYGYTF.

Note on this clonotype: The junction and the germline gene differ at one end; a read error may be behind it. J is TRBJ1-2 and V is TRBV10-3; D uncertain. CDR1 and CDR2 (germline): ENHRY, SYGVKD. The CDR3 spans 13 residues. CDR3 bases: TGCGCCATCAGGTCGGGAGAAAACTATGGCTACACCTTC. It yields the protein CAIRSGENYGYTF.

The V and J genes are TRBV24-1 and TRBJ2-2, with no clear D. The V end was cut by 5 bases, the J end by 0 bases, with 3 bases between. This CDR3 is 13 amino acids long. Germline lookup yields CDR1 KGHDR and CDR2 SFDVKD. The CDR3 protein is CATSGSNTGELFF. In DNA form, the CDR3 reads TGTGCCACCAGTGGATCGAACACCGGGGAGCTGTTTTTT.

This clonotype was seen only a few times. The chain uses TRBV27 and TRBJ2-5, with D unclear. The V gene's germline CDR1 is MNHEY and CDR2 SMNVEV (reference sequence). This CDR3 is built from 14 residues. Trimming left V 0 bases short and J 0 bases short, with 5 bases between. The CDR3 nucleotides read TGTGCCAGCAGTTTATCAGGGAACCAAGAGACCCAGTACTTC. Amino acids: CASSLSGNQETQYF.

This chain joins TRBV12-3 or TRBV12-4 and TRBJ2-3; maybe TRBD2 (6 bases). The CDR3 contains 15 residues. Trimming left V 2 bases short and J 3 bases short, with 12 bases between. The CDR3 spells CASSLSSGVTDTQYF. The CDR3 region has the DNA TGTGCCAGCAGTTTATCCTCGGGAGTAACAGATACGCAGTATTTT.

This clonotype has more than one count but fewer than ten. V and J are TRBV12-3 or TRBV12-4 and TRBJ2-7, with D hard to call. CDR3 length: 11 amino acids. V dropped 4 bases and J dropped 5 bases, with 6 bases sitting between them. The CDR3 DNA reads TGTGCCAGCAGTTCTTACCACGAGCAGTACTTC. It yields the protein CASSSYHEQYF.

The chain combines TRBV7-8 with TRBJ2-7, with D perhaps TRBD1 (6 bases). Germline-derived CDR1 and CDR2 are SGHVS and FQNEAQ. The CDR3 consists of 15 residues. V was pared by 4 bases and J by 5 bases, with 18 bases between. The CDR3 region is CASSSNRVQSHEQYF. CDR3 DNA: TGTGCCAGCAGCTCAAACAGGGTTCAGTCCCACGAGCAGTACTTC. Full variable domain (remainder filled in from reference TRBV7-8 and TRBJ2-7): GAGVSQSPRYKVAKRGQDVALRCDPISGHVSLFWYQQALGQGPEFLTYFQNEAQLDKSGLPSDRFFAERPEGSVSTLKIQRTQQEDSAVYLCASSSNRVQSHEQYFGPGTRLTVT.

The rearrangement uses TRBV20-1 and TRBJ2-5, with 7 bases matching TRBD2. The CDR3 covers 15 residues. The germline gives CDR1 DFQATT, CDR2 SNEGSKA (reference sequence). Losses at the gene ends were 0 bases for V and 5 bases for J; bases not matched to a gene: 9. CDR3 DNA sequence: TGCAGTGCTAGAGATAGGGCGGGAGTGAGGGAGACCCAGTACTTC. This encodes CSARDRAGVRETQYF.

This clonotype has a single count. The chain links TRBV20-1 to TRBJ2-7; 10 bases are shared with TRBD2. The CDR3 runs 16 residues. Germline lookup yields CDR1 DFQATT and CDR2 SNEGSKA (reference sequence). Unmatched junction bases numbered 10, after V lost 0 bases and J lost 5 bases. In DNA form, the CDR3 reads TGCAGTGCTAGAGATCCGACTACTACTAGCGGGAACGAGCAGTACTTC. It translates to CSARDPTTTSGNEQYF.

This clonotype appeared once. The rearrangement links TRBV12-3 or TRBV12-4 to TRBJ1-1; possible D gene TRBD1, 5 bases. Deletions cut 6 bases from V and 3 bases from J, with 11 bases between. The CDR3 runs to 13 residues. CDR3 protein: CASSGGRDTEAFF. The CDR3 DNA is TGTGCCAGCAGCGGAGGCAGGGACACTGAAGCTTTCTTT.